These 13 T cell receptor beta chains originate from one sample sequenced in a study of CD8 T cells in Susac syndrome. cDNA came from around 0.5 to 1 ug RNA primed by random hexamers. A single record per CDR3 protein comes from TCRdb applying MiXCR to the immunoSEQ multiplex PCR reads. The sample lists 77,000 or so distinct CDR3 sequences, roughly 91% seen once, with about 0.52% in the top ten. The source material was CD4+ T cells from PBMCs. The source of these receptors is a human donor with Susac syndrome.

The V gene is TRBV10-3, the J gene TRBJ2-3; 14 bases agree with TRBD2. The ends lost 0 bases at V and 4 bases at J; junction bases unmatched: 6. Germline values: CDR1 ENHRY, CDR2 SYGVKD. The CDR3 consists of 18 residues. The CDR3 DNA is TGTGCCATCAGTGAGTCGACTAGCGGGAGGGCCGGGGCAGATACGCAGTATTTT. Encoded protein: CAISESTSGRAGADTQYF.

The chain combines TRBV6-2 or TRBV6-3 with TRBJ2-1, with 12 bases identical to TRBD2. Germline values: CDR1 MNHEY, CDR2 SVGEGT. Germline trimming cut 6 bases from V and 5 bases from J; bases unmatched to any gene: 14. The CDR3 length is 18 residues. The CDR3 region is CASSSGLAGSPFNNEQFF. The CDR3 nucleotides are TGTGCCAGCAGCTCAGGACTAGCGGGGAGTCCCTTTAACAATGAGCAGTTCTTC.

The chain has TRBV20-1 and TRBJ2-7; 9 nucleotides match TRBD2. This CDR3 region has 15 residues. Germline V gives CDR1 DFQATT, CDR2 SNEGSKA (reference sequence). V lost 3 bases and J lost 4; bases outside the gene matches: 10. The CDR3: CSASSSLAGLYEQYF. In nucleotides, the CDR3 is TGCAGTGCTAGTAGTAGTCTAGCGGGATTGTACGAGCAGTACTTC.

The chain joins TRBV7-2 to TRBJ2-7; 11 bases are a match to TRBD2. The CDR3 spans 15 residues. Losses at the gene ends were 1 base for V and 5 bases for J; bases not matched to a gene: 4. The germline V gene has CDR1 SGHTA and CDR2 FQGNSA. The CDR3 spells CASSLGLAGTHEQYF. The CDR3 DNA follows: TGTGCCAGCAGCTTAGGACTAGCGGGAACCCACGAGCAGTACTTC.

This rearrangement joins TRBV28 to TRBJ2-7, with unresolved D. The CDR3 extends over 13 amino acids. Deletions cut 6 bases from V and 2 bases from J, with 11 bases between. Germline-derived CDR1 and CDR2 are MDHEN and SYDVKM. The CDR3: CASSITHAYEQYF. The CDR3 DNA sequence: TGTGCCAGCAGCATCACTCATGCCTACGAGCAGTACTTC. Together with reference TRBV28 and TRBJ2-7, the CDR3 gives the full variable domain: DVKVTQSSRYLVKRTGEKVFLECVQDMDHENMFWYRQDPGLGLRLIYFSYDVKMKEKGDIPEGYSVSREKKERFSLILESASTNQTSMYLCASSITHAYEQYFGPGTRLTVT.

J is TRBJ2-7 and V is TRBV27; 9 bases map to TRBD2. V gave up 5 bases and J gave up 3 bases; unmatched junction bases: 11. Germline assignment: CDR1 MNHEY and CDR2 SMNVEV (reference sequence). This CDR3 is 16 amino acids long. CDR3 residues: CASSPFPLAGNYEQYF. CDR3 nucleotide sequence: TGTGCCAGCAGTCCTTTCCCCCTAGCGGGGAACTACGAGCAGTACTTC.

This rearrangement joins TRBV7-9 to TRBJ2-3; either TRBD1 or TRBD2 may fit D (5 bases each). V was clipped by 1 base and J by 4 bases, with 9 bases between them. The CDR3 loop spans 14 amino acids. Germline V gives CDR1 SEHNR, CDR2 FQNEAQ (reference sequence). The CDR3, as DNA: TGTGCCAGCAGCTTAGGGGGGAACCCAGATACGCAGTATTTT. Translated, it gives CASSLGGNPDTQYF. The full variable domain, its missing parts supplied by reference TRBV7-9 and TRBJ2-3, is DTGVSQNPRHKITKRGQNVTFRCDPISEHNRLYWYRQTLGQGPEFLTYFQNEAQLEKSRLLSDRFSAERPKGSFSTLEIQRTEQGDSAMYLCASSLGGNPDTQYFGPGTRLTVL.

CDR3 sequence: CASSQLIGRGGNTGELFF. Written as DNA, the CDR3 is TGTGCCAGCAGCCAATTAATAGGAAGAGGAGGTAACACCGGGGAGCTGTTTTTT. The J gene is TRBJ2-2, the V gene TRBV3-1, with a possible D match to TRBD2 (5 bases). Germline CDR1 LGHDT, CDR2 YNNKEL (reference sequence). CDR3 length: 18 amino acids. Deletions cut 2 bases from V and 2 bases from J, with 18 bases between.

V and J are TRBV7-8 and TRBJ2-3; D is perhaps TRBD1 (5 bases). The CDR3 has 16 residues. Germline lookup yields CDR1 SGHVS and CDR2 FQNEAQ. Trimming shortened V by 5 bases and J by 0 bases, and 15 bases separated the two germline ends. The CDR3, as DNA: TGTGCCAGCAGCCGGGTCGACAGCCCGAGCACAGATACGCAGTATTTT. Encoded protein: CASSRVDSPSTDTQYF.

This clonotype was observed once. The J gene is TRBJ2-5, the V gene TRBV19; a possible D gene is TRBD2 (5 bases). Germline V CDR1 and CDR2: LNHDA, SQIVND (reference sequence). Trimming cost V 9 bases and J 2 bases, with 16 bases left between them. The CDR3 extends over 14 amino acids. The CDR3 is CASGKGPTQETQYF. The CDR3 DNA follows: TGTGCCAGCGGGAAGGGTCCTACTCAAGAGACCCAGTACTTC.

The chain employs TRBV28 and TRBJ1-2, with D unresolved. Germline loops: CDR1 MDHEN, CDR2 SYDVKM. The V and J ends lost 6 bases and 0 bases respectively, with 11 bases between them. The CDR3 consists of 14 residues. The CDR3 sequence is CASRVSGANYGYTF. Here the CDR3 DNA reads TGTGCCAGCAGAGTATCCGGAGCTAACTATGGCTACACCTTC.

This sequence joins TRBV28 and TRBJ1-3, with a tentative D call TRBD1 (5 bases). The CDR3 contains 13 residues. CDR1 MDHEN and CDR2 SYDVKM come from the germline V gene. V lost 10 bases and J 4 bases, leaving 14 bases between the germline ends. CDR3 sequence (DNA): TGTGCCACCAAGTTTGGGGGAGGAAACACCATATATTTT. It is translated as CATKFGGGNTIYF.

V gene TRBV27 combines with J gene TRBJ2-7; possibly TRBD2 for D (5 bases). Germline V gene data show CDR1 as MNHEY and CDR2 as SMNVEV (reference sequence). The CDR3 runs to 15 residues. Trimming pared 6 bases from V and 0 bases from J, leaving 15 bases between. The CDR3 loop is CASRGAGPSSYEQYF. CDR3 sequence (DNA): TGTGCCAGCAGGGGTGCGGGCCCTTCCTCCTACGAGCAGTACTTC.